These 25 T cell receptor beta chains originate from one sample sequenced in a study of T cells in Graves' hyperthyroidism and ophthalmopathy. TCR beta CDR3 regions were amplified from RNA. An initial round of RT-PCR targeting the TCR CDR3 relied on the HTBI primer set. TCRdb ran MiXCR on the multiplex PCR reads and lists one entry per CDR3 protein. The top ten clones hold just under 8.5% of a sample with about 540,000 distinct CDR3 sequences, about 45% of them seen once. The sequencing input was peripheral blood or thyroid tissue (not recorded which). The origin of the receptors is a woman under 30 with Graves' hyperthyroidism.

The chain combines TRBV15 with TRBJ2-2, with D tentatively TRBD2 (6 bases). Germline loops: CDR1 LNHNV, CDR2 YYDKDF (reference sequence). The CDR3 has 15 residues. V dropped 3 bases and J dropped 4 bases, with 12 bases sitting between them. CDR3 residues: CATSSLGGATGELFF. CDR3 in DNA: TGTGCCACCAGCAGCTTGGGAGGTGCCACCGGGGAGCTGTTTTTT.

This clonotype came up many times. The chain uses TRBV25-1 and TRBJ2-7, with 7 bases aligning to TRBD2. The CDR3 has 16 amino acids. Germline V gene data show CDR1 as MGHDK and CDR2 as SYGVNS. Losses at the gene ends were 3 bases for V and 2 bases for J; bases not matched to a gene: 10. The CDR3 region has the DNA TGTGCCAGCAGTGATCTAGTCCTAGCGGCTACCTACGAGCAGTACTTC. Its protein is CASSDLVLAATYEQYF.

This sequence joins TRBV7-9 and TRBJ2-7, with 10 bases identical to TRBD2. The ends lost 2 bases at V and 6 bases at J; junction bases unmatched: 4. The CDR3 totals 14 residues. CDR1 is SEHNR and CDR2 is FQNEAQ in the germline V gene (reference sequence). CDR3 sequence (DNA): TGTGCCAGCAGCTTACCTAGCGGGAGACGCGAGCAGTACTTC. It codes for CASSLPSGRREQYF.

This clonotype appeared a few times. The chain joins TRBV7-9 to TRBJ1-6; 8 bases map to TRBD1. There are 16 residues in the CDR3. V lost 4 bases and J lost 2; bases outside the gene matches: 4. Germline V gene data show CDR1 as SEHNR and CDR2 as FQNEAQ (reference sequence). The DNA of the CDR3 is TGTGCCAGCAGCTGGACAGGGTCCGCCTATAATTCACCCCTCCACTTT. It codes for CASSWTGSAYNSPLHF. Supplemented by reference TRBV7-9 and TRBJ1-6, the full variable domain reads DTGVSQNPRHKITKRGQNVTFRCDPISEHNRLYWYRQTLGQGPEFLTYFQNEAQLEKSRLLSDRFSAERPKGSFSTLEIQRTEQGDSAMYLCASSWTGSAYNSPLHFGNGTRLTVT.

This chain links TRBV10-3 with TRBJ1-2; the D gene is possibly TRBD1 (6 bases). CDR3 length: 13 amino acids. V gave up 10 bases and J gave up 8 bases, with 20 bases separating them. Germline V gene lookup returns CDR1 ENHRY and CDR2 SYGVKD. CDR3 region: CATRSGPGHGYTF. The CDR3 DNA follows: TGTGCCACCAGGTCTGGCCCGGGACACGGCTACACCTTC.

In the case of this clonotype: Without the conserved terminal phenylalanine or tryptophan, this CDR3 likely stems from a read error. No DNA is shown, since the ends of the CDR3 on it are uncertain; the CDR3 is the one TCRdb lists. The J gene is TRBJ1-5, the V gene TRBV29-1. The CDR3 extends over 9 residues, inclusive of both ends. Germline lookup yields CDR1 SQVTM and CDR2 ANQGSEA. The CDR3 here is CSVEEWAFV.

This clonotype was observed at least ten times. The rearrangement uses TRBV7-9 and TRBJ1-2; TRBD1 aligns across 8 bases. J was trimmed by 7 bases and V by 2 bases; bases with no gene match: 15. This CDR3 contains 17 residues. Germline V gives CDR1 SEHNR, CDR2 FQNEAQ (reference sequence). The CDR3: CASSLWGQASHYGGYTF. The CDR3 nucleotides read TGTGCCAGCAGCTTATGGGGACAGGCCTCGCATTATGGTGGCTACACCTTC. Filled out from reference TRBV7-9 and TRBJ1-2, the complete variable domain reads DTGVSQNPRHKITKRGQNVTFRCDPISEHNRLYWYRQTLGQGPEFLTYFQNEAQLEKSRLLSDRFSAERPKGSFSTLEIQRTEQGDSAMYLCASSLWGQASHYGGYTFGSGTRLTVV.

The rearrangement uses TRBV20-1 and TRBJ2-7; D gene unclear. The V end lost 2 bases, the J end lost 3 bases, and 8 bases lay between the germline ends. The length of the CDR3 is 12 residues. The germline gives CDR1 DFQATT, CDR2 SNEGSKA (reference sequence). In DNA form, the CDR3 reads TGCAGTGCTAGATCCTCCGACTACGAGCAGTACTTC. It specifies CSARSSDYEQYF.

The V call is TRBV9, the J call TRBJ1-2; the D gene is possibly TRBD1 (6 bases). Germline-derived CDR1 and CDR2 are SGDLS and YYNGEE. The CDR3 loop spans 14 amino acids. Trimming removed 2 bases at V and 5 bases at J, with 13 bases between. The CDR3 spells CASSVYGGAYGYTF. Written as DNA, the CDR3 is TGTGCCAGCAGCGTGTACGGGGGGGCGTATGGCTACACCTTC.

This clonotype was detected only a few times. The chain recombines TRBV5-1 with TRBJ1-1, with D tentatively TRBD1 (5 bases). The length of the CDR3 is 13 residues. Germline V gene lookup returns CDR1 SGHRS and CDR2 YFSETQ. The V and J ends lost 4 bases and 4 bases respectively, with 11 bases between them. CDR3: CASSVAGATEAFF. CDR3 coding DNA: TGCGCCAGCAGCGTAGCCGGGGCCACTGAAGCTTTCTTT.

J is TRBJ2-7 and V is TRBV7-6; TRBD1 matches 8 bases. There are 15 residues in the CDR3. Trimming took 5 bases from V and 4 from J; bases not matched to a gene: 10. Germline-derived CDR1 and CDR2 are SGHVS and FNYEAQ. The CDR3 nucleotides are TGTGCCAGCAGCCCCCCCCAGGGGGCCGCGTACGAGCAGTACTTC. This gives the protein CASSPPQGAAYEQYF. The full variable domain, rest sourced from reference TRBV7-6 and TRBJ2-7, is GAGVSQSPRYKVTKRGQDVALRCDPISGHVSLYWYRQALGQGPEFLTYFNYEAQQDKSGLPNDRFSAERPEGSISTLTIQRTEQRDSAMYRCASSPPQGAAYEQYFGPGTRLTVT.

The chain is built from TRBV19 and TRBJ2-6; D gene unclear. CDR1 and CDR2 (germline): LNHDA, SQIVND (reference sequence). The CDR3 runs 14 residues. The V and J ends lost 5 bases and 0 bases respectively, with 5 bases between them. CDR3 region: CASSAISGANVLTF. CDR3 nucleotides: TGTGCCAGTAGTGCCATCTCTGGGGCCAACGTCCTGACTTTC.

Ten or more counts support this clonotype. The rearrangement uses TRBV24-1 and TRBJ2-5, with TRBD2 matching over 10 bases. The trim removed 4 bases at V and 5 bases at J, leaving 9 bases unmatched. The CDR3 covers 16 residues. CDR1 and CDR2 (germline): KGHDR, SFDVKD. Here the CDR3 reads CATSELLAGVGETQYF. DNA for the CDR3: TGTGCCACCAGTGAGCTGCTAGCGGGAGTGGGGGAGACCCAGTACTTC.

The chain links TRBV29-1 to TRBJ2-7, with a weak D call TRBD2 (6 bases). Germline loops: CDR1 SQVTM, CDR2 ANQGSEA. V shed 6 bases and J shed 4 bases, with 16 bases lying between them. The CDR3 runs to 13 residues. The DNA for the CDR3 is TGCAGCGTCGGGGCGGGATTGAGATACGAGCAGTACTTC. As protein: CSVGAGLRYEQYF.

The chain employs TRBV29-1 and TRBJ2-7, with D possibly being TRBD2 (6 bases). The CDR3 contains 12 residues. The germline V gene has CDR1 SQVTM and CDR2 ANQGSEA. The ends were cut back, 4 bases at V and 5 bases at J, with 12 bases in the middle. The DNA for the CDR3 is TGCAGCGTTGGGCAGGGAGGCAACGAGCAGTACTTC. It is translated as CSVGQGGNEQYF.

As for this clonotype: One end of the junction varies from germline; a read error may be responsible. This sequence joins TRBV2 and TRBJ2-6, with no clear D. CDR3 size: 12 residues. The V gene's germline CDR1 is SNHLY and CDR2 FYNNEI. CDR3 nucleotides: TGTGCCAGCAGTGAGGGGTGGGCAGATGATTGTTTC. Its translation: CASSEGWADDCF. The full variable domain, completed using reference TRBV2 and TRBJ2-6, is EPEVTQTPSHQVTQMGQEVILRCVPISNHLYFYWYRQILGQKVEFLVSFYNNEISEKSEIFDDQFSVERPDGSNFTLKIRSTKLEDSAMYFCASSEGWADDCFGAGSRLTVL.

The chain employs TRBV20-1 and TRBJ1-5; D might be TRBD1 (5 bases). The V end was cut by 1 base, the J end by 7 bases, with 17 bases between. The CDR3 runs to 15 residues. Germline assignment: CDR1 DFQATT and CDR2 SNEGSKA (reference sequence). Written as DNA, the CDR3 is TGCAGTGCTAGAGCGTATGTCGTGGGGGGACAGCCCCAGCATTTT. Encoded protein: CSARAYVVGGQPQHF.

The chain is built from TRBV20-1 and TRBJ2-2; D gene unclear. V was trimmed by 5 bases and J by 2 bases, leaving 9 bases between them. CDR3 size: 13 residues. The germline gives CDR1 DFQATT, CDR2 SNEGSKA (reference sequence). The CDR3 DNA sequence: TGCAGTGCTGGAAGCCTAAACACCGGGGAGCTGTTTTTT. Protein sequence: CSAGSLNTGELFF.

With regard to this clonotype: Germline and junction disagree at one end, which may indicate a read error. The gene calls are TRBV10-3 and TRBJ2-7; 9 positions match TRBD1. There are 15 residues in the CDR3. The germline gives CDR1 ENHRY, CDR2 SYGVKD. The CDR3 DNA reads as TGTGCCAGCAGTGAGTCGGGGACAGGGACCTACGAGCAGTACTTC. Amino acid sequence: CASSESGTGTYEQYF.

Details on this clonotype: Likely a read error: the CDR3 ends without its conserved phenylalanine or tryptophan. No DNA is shown, since the ends of the CDR3 on it are uncertain; the CDR3 is the one TCRdb lists. CDR3 sequence: CASSPGQGAAGGPP. The chain has TRBV2 and TRBJ2-6; TRBD1, the table's D call, was not compared with the DNA. Germline lookup yields CDR1 SNHLY and CDR2 FYNNEI. From its first to its last residue, the CDR3 has 14 amino acids.

Comment on this clonotype: A read error is likely, as this CDR3 ends without the conserved phenylalanine or tryptophan. The V gene is TRBV24-1, the J gene TRBJ2-7; a possible D gene is TRBD2 (6 bases). The ends were cut back, 4 bases at V and 3 bases at J, with 12 bases in the middle. CDR1 is KGHDR and CDR2 is SFDVKD in the germline V gene. This CDR3 contains 14 residues. The DNA of the CDR3 is TGTGCCACCAGTGAGGGGGGACGTTTCTACGAGCAGTACTTG. This gives the protein CATSEGGRFYEQYL.

This clonotype was counted at least ten times. The rearrangement joins TRBV24-1 to TRBJ1-2; D unclear. CDR3 length: 15 residues. Trimming pared 3 bases from V and 4 bases from J, leaving 14 bases between. Germline V gene sequence: CDR1 KGHDR, CDR2 SFDVKD. CDR3 in amino acids: CATSDPREGGYGYTF. In DNA, the CDR3 is TGTGCCACCAGTGATCCCCGCGAGGGCGGCTATGGCTACACCTTC.

This clonotype was detected only a few times. The V gene is TRBV20-1, the J gene TRBJ1-2; TRBD1 aligns across 10 bases. This CDR3 region has 16 residues. The germline CDR1 and CDR2 sequences are DFQATT and SNEGSKA (reference sequence). With V trimmed by 1 base and J by 5 bases, 10 bases remained unmatched. CDR3 sequence (DNA): TGCAGTGCTAGAGCCAGAGGGACAGGGGTGGGATATGGCTACACCTTC. Its protein is CSARARGTGVGYGYTF.

The rearrangement joins TRBV5-1 to TRBJ2-7; the match to TRBD2 covers 7 bases. Germline V gene sequence: CDR1 SGHRS, CDR2 YFSETQ. The J segment lost 12 bases and the V segment lost 0 bases, leaving 15 bases of the junction unmatched. The CDR3 runs to 15 residues. The CDR3: CASSLAPNGTKYRYF. The CDR3 region has the DNA TGCGCCAGCAGCTTGGCACCGAACGGGACTAAATATCGGTACTTC.

This clonotype turned up a few times. This chain connects TRBV7-2 to TRBJ2-2; no firm D call. Germline V lookup: CDR1 SGHTA, CDR2 FQGNSA. This CDR3 comprises 18 residues. Between the trimmed V and J ends, which lost 1 base and 0 bases, there was a span of 15 bases. The CDR3 region is CASSLDLGRPPNTGELFF. Here the CDR3 DNA reads TGTGCCAGCAGCTTAGATCTGGGCAGGCCGCCGAACACCGGGGAGCTGTTTTTT. Full variable domain (outside the CDR3, taken from reference TRBV7-2 and TRBJ2-2): GAGVSQSPSNKVTEKGKDVELRCDPISGHTALYWYRQSLGQGLEFLIYFQGNSAPDKSGLPSDRFSAERTGGSVSTLTIQRTQQEDSAVYLCASSLDLGRPPNTGELFFGEGSRLTVL.